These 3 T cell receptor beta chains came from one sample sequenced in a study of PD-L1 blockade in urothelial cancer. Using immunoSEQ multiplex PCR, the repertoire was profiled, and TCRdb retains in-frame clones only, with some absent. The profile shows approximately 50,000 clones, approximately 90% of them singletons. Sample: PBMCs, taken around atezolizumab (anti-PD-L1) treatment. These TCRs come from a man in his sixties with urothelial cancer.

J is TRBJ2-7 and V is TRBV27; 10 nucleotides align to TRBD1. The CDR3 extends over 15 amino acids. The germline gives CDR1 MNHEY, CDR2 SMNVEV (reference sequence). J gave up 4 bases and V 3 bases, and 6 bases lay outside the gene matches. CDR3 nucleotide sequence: TGTGCCAGCAGTTTCGGACAGGGGGGGAGGTACGAGCAGTACTTC. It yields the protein CASSFGQGGRYEQYF.

CDR3 amino acids: CASSIRGGSGDLAKNIQYF. CDR3 nucleotides: TGTGCCAGTAGTATCAGAGGAGGGTCGGGGGACTTAGCCAAAAACATTCAGTACTTC. V and J are TRBV19 and TRBJ2-4; D possibly corresponds to TRBD2 (6 bases). This CDR3 has 19 amino acids. CDR1 and CDR2 (germline): LNHDA, SQIVND (reference sequence). Trimming shortened V by 3 bases and J by 0 bases, and 21 bases separated the two germline ends.

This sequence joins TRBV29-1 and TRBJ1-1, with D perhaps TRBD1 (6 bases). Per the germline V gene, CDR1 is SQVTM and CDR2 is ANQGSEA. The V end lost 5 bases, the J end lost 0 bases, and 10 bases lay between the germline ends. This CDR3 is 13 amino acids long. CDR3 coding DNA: TGCAGCGTTAAACAGGGCATGAACACTGAAGCTTTCTTT. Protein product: CSVKQGMNTEAFF.